This T cell receptor (beta chain) was captured by sequencing in a study of blood T cell repertoires in COVID-19 (dated by TCRdb to the early 2020s). In the study overall: Samples covering the acute and convalescent phases of COVID-19 were provided by collaborators in the United States, Italy and Spain. The material from the prospective study consisted of cDNA or gDNA derived from T cells, B-cell-depleted T cells, or PBMCs. Subjects who had been exposed to COVID-19, were actively infected with it, or had recovered from it provided the deeply sampled blood TCRbeta repertoires that made up the dataset. The repertoires were released in a freely available public database intended as a resource for research on the immune response to SARS-CoV-2. Samples came from the ongoing ImmuneRACE study (first 160 participants) plus 1,254 subjects from 6 global collaborators. A de-identified subject ID, COVID-19 status, age in years and sex were almost always included in the sample metadata. Where HLA class I and class II types were available, the types were taken from metadata supplied by the sample provider, not from assay-based typing.

Study-level results and caveats: The quantity of clinical and demographic metadata differed by source and by participant and was supplied without curation.

Each collaborating institution followed its own protocols to collect whole blood in K2EDTA tubes. Collaborator samples were shipped for TCRbeta analysis as frozen whole blood, isolated PBMCs, or DNA extracted from either sample type. V loses 6 bases of germline sequence and J loses 7 bases, and the interval between the two ends is 15 bases. Looking up the germline V gene (reference sequence) yields CDR1 MNHNY and CDR2 SVGAGI. From its cysteine to its phenylalanine, the CDR3 spans 13 amino acids. Just CDR3 DNA is preserved here, 39 bases in frame from base 1. As for this clone: The specificity of this receptor is unknown. The input lacks base qualities; no much larger clone sits a single base away.

TCRbeta CDR3 regions were amplified from genomic DNA using the immunoSEQ Assay, a bias-controlled multiplex PCR. The authors' pipeline ran thus. Within the assay, amplification of reference gene primers was used to estimate how many nucleated cells each sample contained. To quantify the absolute abundance of each unique TCRbeta CDR3 rearrangement, sequence reads were collapsed and filtered. For each sample, productive Simpson clonality was calculated as the square root of Simpson's diversity index across productive rearrangements. This immuneACCESS table, as held by TCRdb, lists in-frame sequences with V and J called but not all clones. Of the missing ones, under half trace to an unresolved V gene in checked studies; the others have no known cause. V, J and clone size derive from that table, while D and trimming were established from the DNA sequence. For this sample there are a few hundred thousand clones; about 86% appear just once. The top ten clonotypes cover 2% to 2.5% of the sample.

The sequence was collected from a woman in her sixties with acute or convalescent COVID-19. The rearrangement joined TRBV6-6 to TRBJ1-1; TRBD1 is possibly the D segment (6 matching bases). The sequencing input was peripheral blood. The CDR3 amino acid sequence is: CASRLTGKDEAFF. The nucleotides are TGTGCCAGCAGGTTAACAGGGAAGGATGAAGCTTTCTTT.